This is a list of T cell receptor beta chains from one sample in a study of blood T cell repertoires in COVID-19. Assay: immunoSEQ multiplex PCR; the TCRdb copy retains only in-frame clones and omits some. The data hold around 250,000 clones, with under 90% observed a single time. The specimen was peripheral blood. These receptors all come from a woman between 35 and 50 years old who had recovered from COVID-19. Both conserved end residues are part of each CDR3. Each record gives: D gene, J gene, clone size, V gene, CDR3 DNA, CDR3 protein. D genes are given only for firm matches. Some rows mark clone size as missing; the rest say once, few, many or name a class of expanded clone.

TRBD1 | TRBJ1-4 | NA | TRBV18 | TGTGCCAGCTCACCAGGACAGGACTACGCGGGGGAAAAACTGTTTTTT | CASSPGQDYAGEKLFF
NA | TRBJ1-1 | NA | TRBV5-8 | TGTGCCAGCAGCTTGGGGCTAGAGGGGAACACTGAAGCTTTCTTT | CASSLGLEGNTEAFF
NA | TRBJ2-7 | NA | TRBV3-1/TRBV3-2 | TGTGCCAGCAGCCAAGCCCCCCTCCACGAGCAGTACTTC | CASSQAPLHEQYF
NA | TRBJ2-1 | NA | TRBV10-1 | TGCGCCAGCAGCAATACTAGCCGCCCCCATGAGCAGTTCTTC | CASSNTSRPHEQFF
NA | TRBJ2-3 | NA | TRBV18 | TGTGCCAGCTCACCACCGTCAGAAGGCACAGATACGCAGTATTTT | CASSPPSEGTDTQYF
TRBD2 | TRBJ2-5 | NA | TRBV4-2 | TGTGCCAGCAGCCAAGATAGCCTAGCGGGAGGGCTCTCGGAGACCCAGTACTTC | CASSQDSLAGGLSETQYF
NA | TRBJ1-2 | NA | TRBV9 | TGTGCCAGCAGCCCATCTTGGGGACTCGGGTATGGCTACACCTTC | CASSPSWGLGYGYTF
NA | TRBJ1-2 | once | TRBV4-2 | TGTGCCAGCAGCCATACAGGGAGTAATGGCTACACCTTC | CASSHTGSNGYTF
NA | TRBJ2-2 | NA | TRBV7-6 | TGTGCCAGCAGCTTAGCAGTCCAGGGGCGCCGGAGCGGGGAGCTGTTTTTT | CASSLAVQGRRSGELFF
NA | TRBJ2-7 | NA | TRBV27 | TGTGCCAGCAGCCCGGGGGTAATCGGATACGAGCAGTACTTC | CASSPGVIGYEQYF
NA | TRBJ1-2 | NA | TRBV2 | TGTGCCAAACCTACTAACTATGGCTACACCTTC | CAKPTNYGYTF
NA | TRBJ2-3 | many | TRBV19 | TGTGCCAGTAGTATGGGCCTCACAGATACGCAGTATTTT | CASSMGLTDTQYF
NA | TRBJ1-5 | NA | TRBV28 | TGTGCCAGCAGGGGGCAGGGATGGCAGCCCCAGCATTTT | CASRGQGWQPQHF
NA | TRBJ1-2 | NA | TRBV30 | TGTGCCTGGAGTGTATCTCCCCCTACAGGGACCTATGGCTACACCTTC | CAWSVSPPTGTYGYTF
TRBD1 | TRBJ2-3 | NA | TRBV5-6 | TGTGCCAGCAGCTGGACAGGCATCCGAACAGATACGCAGTATTTT | CASSWTGIRTDTQYF
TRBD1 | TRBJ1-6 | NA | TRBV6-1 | TGTGCCAGCAGTGAGGGACAGCCTCTCTATAATTCACCCCTCCACTTT | CASSEGQPLYNSPLHF
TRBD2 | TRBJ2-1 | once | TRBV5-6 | TGTGCCAGCAGCCGACTAGCGGGGGAGCACTACAATGAGCAGTTCTTC | CASSRLAGEHYNEQFF
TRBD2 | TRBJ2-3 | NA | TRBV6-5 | TGTGCCAGCTTCGAGCGGGAGACAGATACGCAGTATTTT | CASFERETDTQYF
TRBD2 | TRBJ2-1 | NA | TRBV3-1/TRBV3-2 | TGTGCCAGCAGCTGGACTAGCGACTCCTACAATGAGCAGTTCTTC | CASSWTSDSYNEQFF
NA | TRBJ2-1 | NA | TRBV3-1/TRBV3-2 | TGTGCCAGCAGCCAGAGACAGCTAGTTGATGAGCAGTTCTTC | CASSQRQLVDEQFF
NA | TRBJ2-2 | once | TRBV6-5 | TGTGCCAGCAGGGGAGCGGTTGGGGACACCGGGGAGCTGTTTTTT | CASRGAVGDTGELFF
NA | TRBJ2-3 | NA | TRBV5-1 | TGCGCCAGCAGCTGGGGGACTGCGGCTAGTGCAGATACGCAGTATTTT | CASSWGTAASADTQYF
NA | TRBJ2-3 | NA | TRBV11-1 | TGTGCCAGTAACCCGGGGATCTGGGACACAGATACGCAGTATTTT | CASNPGIWDTDTQYF
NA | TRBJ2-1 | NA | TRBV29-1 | TGCAGCGTTCTGGCCCCACAGAGAACTGAGCAGTTCTTC | CSVLAPQRTEQFF